These 27 T cell receptor beta chains share one sample of origin, sequenced in a study of blood T cell repertoires in COVID-19. Profiling relied on immunoSEQ multiplex PCR, and the TCRdb table lists in-frame clones only, not all of them. The data contain about 240,000 clones, approximately 80% of them singletons. The material sequenced was peripheral blood. These receptors came from a woman aged 80 or over with acute or convalescent COVID-19.

In DNA, the CDR3 is TGTGCCAGCAGTGAAAGGGGCAGGGGTGAAAAACTGTTTTTT. Encoded protein: CASSERGRGEKLFF. The V and J genes are TRBV2 and TRBJ1-4, with D possibly matching TRBD1 (6 bases). Germline V gene lookup returns CDR1 SNHLY and CDR2 FYNNEI. This CDR3 comprises 14 residues. Trimming pared 2 bases from V and 7 bases from J, leaving 11 bases between.

This clone was seen a handful of times. The V gene is TRBV6-5, the J gene TRBJ2-2, with D tentatively TRBD2 (5 bases). The CDR3 spans 13 residues. V was clipped by 6 bases and J by 5 bases, with 10 bases between them. Germline loops: CDR1 MNHEY, CDR2 SVGAGI. The CDR3 sequence is CASRILVTGELFF. The CDR3 DNA reads as TGTGCCAGCAGGATACTAGTAACCGGGGAGCTGTTTTTT.

This clone has only one observation. The genes are TRBV13 and TRBJ2-3; D call uncertain. Germline V lookup: CDR1 PRHDT, CDR2 FYEKMQ (reference sequence). With 0 bases removed from V and 0 bases from J, the gap between germline ends came to 7 bases. This CDR3 comprises 15 residues. The CDR3: CASSLGATSTDTQYF. The CDR3 DNA reads TGTGCCAGCAGCTTAGGAGCGACTAGCACAGATACGCAGTATTTT. The full variable domain, completed using reference TRBV13 and TRBJ2-3, is AAGVIQSPRHLIKEKRETATLKCYPIPRHDTVYWYQQGPGQDPQFLISFYEKMQSDKGSIPDRFSAQQFSDYHSELNMSSLELGDSALYFCASSLGATSTDTQYFGPGTRLTVL.

V and J are TRBV7-2 and TRBJ2-1, with 9 positions matching TRBD1. Per germline, CDR1 SGHTA and CDR2 FQGNSA. CDR3 length: 14 residues. The J segment lost 10 bases and the V segment lost 5 bases, leaving 9 bases of the junction unmatched. In nucleotides, the CDR3 is TGTGCCAGCAGCCGCCCGGGACAGGGCAGGGAGCAGTTCTTC. Encoded protein: CASSRPGQGREQFF.

The V gene is TRBV5-1, the J gene TRBJ1-1; no reliable D call. CDR3 length: 15 amino acids. Germline V gene lookup returns CDR1 SGHRS and CDR2 YFSETQ. V was clipped by 1 base and J by 2 bases, with 12 bases between them. The CDR3 here is CASSLQASPNTEAFF. As DNA, the CDR3 is TGCGCCAGCAGCTTGCAGGCTTCCCCAAACACTGAAGCTTTCTTT.

CDR3 region: CASSIILQGFTEAFF. The DNA for the CDR3 is TGTGCCAGTAGTATAATCTTACAGGGATTCACTGAAGCTTTCTTT. The chain recombines TRBV19 with TRBJ1-1, with D perhaps TRBD1 (6 bases). V lost 2 bases and J lost 4, with 14 bases in between. The CDR3 extends over 15 amino acids. The germline CDR1 and CDR2 sequences are LNHDA and SQIVND (reference sequence).

The V and J genes are TRBV6-2 or TRBV6-3 and TRBJ2-5; D not resolved. The germline CDR1 and CDR2 sequences are MNHEY and SVGEGT. This CDR3 is 16 amino acids long. The V end was cut by 0 bases, the J end by 4 bases, with 15 bases between. CDR3 in amino acids: CASSYSMGPSSETQYF. The CDR3, as DNA: TGTGCCAGCAGTTACTCAATGGGCCCCTCGTCAGAGACCCAGTACTTC.

The chain combines TRBV4-1 with TRBJ1-2; TRBD1 matches at 7 bases. V trimming: 2 bases; J trimming: 3 bases; junction bases outside the gene matches: 6. CDR3 length: 15 amino acids. Germline values: CDR1 MGHRA, CDR2 YSYEKL. The CDR3 DNA follows: TGCGCCAGCAGCCAATTTACAGGGGTCGACTATGGCTACACCTTC. This codes for CASSQFTGVDYGYTF.

The V call is TRBV6-6, the J call TRBJ1-3; D gene ambiguous. In germline, CDR1 is MNHNY, CDR2 SVGAGI (reference sequence). This CDR3 is built from 15 residues. Deletions cut 2 bases from V and 0 bases from J, with 8 bases between. The CDR3 is CASSYTALSGNTIYF. In DNA form, the CDR3 reads TGTGCCAGCAGTTACACAGCCCTCTCTGGAAACACCATATATTTT.

V and J are TRBV28 and TRBJ1-5; a weak D match, TRBD1 (5 bases). The CDR3 runs to 16 residues. CDR1 MDHEN and CDR2 SYDVKM come from the germline V gene. The V gene lost 2 bases and the J gene lost 0 bases, with 11 bases spanning the gap. The CDR3 here is CASSLGRDYSNQPQHF. DNA of the CDR3: TGTGCCAGCAGTTTAGGTAGGGACTATAGCAATCAGCCCCAGCATTTT.

V and J are TRBV19 and TRBJ2-1; 12 bases map to TRBD1. The CDR3 totals 16 residues. V gave up 1 base and J gave up 8 bases; unmatched junction bases: 6. Germline V gene data show CDR1 as LNHDA and CDR2 as SQIVND (reference sequence). CDR3 amino acids: CASSIGGTGGAYEQFF. The CDR3, as DNA: TGTGCCAGTAGTATAGGTGGGACAGGGGGCGCGTATGAGCAGTTCTTC.

This clone has a handful of counts. The sample carries other DNA sequences with the same CDR3. The chain carries TRBV10-3 and TRBJ1-5, with 7 bases matching TRBD1. Losses at the gene ends were 0 bases for V and 2 bases for J; bases not matched to a gene: 1. The CDR3 covers 15 residues. Looked up from germline, CDR1 is ENHRY and CDR2 is SYGVKD. The CDR3 DNA is TGTGCCATCAGTGAGTCCGGACAGGGCAATCAGCCCCAGCATTTT. Amino acid sequence: CAISESGQGNQPQHF.

The genes are TRBV6-5 and TRBJ1-6, with TRBD1 matching 7 bases. Unmatched junction bases numbered 14, after V lost 6 bases and J lost 12 bases. The CDR3 has 15 residues. CDR1 and CDR2 from the germline V gene are MNHEY and SVGAGI. The CDR3 region is CASRIGTARIEPLHF. The CDR3 DNA reads TGTGCCAGCAGAATCGGGACAGCGAGAATCGAACCCCTCCACTTT.

J is TRBJ1-2 and V is TRBV5-1; 8 positions match TRBD1. CDR1 and CDR2 (germline): SGHRS, YFSETQ. Trimming removed 4 bases from V and 9 bases from J; junction bases left unmatched: 5. This CDR3 has 12 residues. The CDR3 loop reads CASSPGQGSYTF. CDR3 in DNA: TGCGCCAGCAGCCCAGGACAGGGTAGCTACACCTTC.

This chain joins TRBV6-5 and TRBJ1-5; D is perhaps TRBD1 (6 bases). The germline V gene encodes CDR1 MNHEY and CDR2 SVGAGI. Deletions cut 6 bases from V and 7 bases from J, with 7 bases between. This CDR3 spans 11 amino acids. CDR3 sequence reads: CASRTGQPQHF. The CDR3, as DNA: TGTGCCAGCAGGACAGGCCAGCCCCAGCATTTT.

The V and J genes are TRBV3-1 (or the pseudogene TRBV3-2) and TRBJ1-2; TRBD1 aligns across 8 bases. Germline V gene sequence: CDR1 LGHDT, CDR2 YNNKEL (reference sequence). CDR3 size: 14 residues. V dropped 4 bases and J dropped 8; count of bases not matched to a gene: 9. The CDR3 sequence: CASSPMTGASGYTF. CDR3 bases: TGTGCCAGCAGCCCGATGACAGGGGCATCAGGCTACACCTTC.

This sequence joins TRBV7-8 and TRBJ2-6; TRBD1 matches at 8 bases. The CDR3 runs 17 residues. Germline V lookup: CDR1 SGHVS, CDR2 FQNEAQ. The J segment lost 0 bases and the V segment lost 2 bases, leaving 3 bases of the junction unmatched. The CDR3 protein is CASSLRQGYSGANVLTF. CDR3 sequence (DNA): TGTGCCAGCAGCTTAAGACAGGGGTACTCTGGGGCCAACGTCCTGACTTTC.

The chain uses TRBV29-1 and TRBJ1-5; D gene unclear. From germline, CDR1 is SQVTM and CDR2 ANQGSEA. CDR3 length: 12 residues. The V and J ends lost 4 bases and 5 bases respectively, with 9 bases between them. As DNA, the CDR3 is TGCAGCGTTGGCGGGTGGGATCAGCCCCAGCATTTT. Encoded protein: CSVGGWDQPQHF.

The V gene is TRBV28, the J gene TRBJ2-4, with D maybe TRBD1 (5 bases). The CDR3 loop spans 15 amino acids. V dropped 4 bases and J dropped 0 bases, with 10 bases sitting between them. From germline, CDR1 is MDHEN and CDR2 SYDVKM. CDR3 sequence reads: CASSWRQGAKNIQYF. DNA for the CDR3: TGTGCCAGCAGTTGGCGGCAGGGAGCCAAAAACATTCAGTACTTC.

The chain has TRBV5-1 and TRBJ1-3, with unresolved D. Germline-derived CDR1 and CDR2 are SGHRS and YFSETQ. Trimming removed 4 bases from V and 0 bases from J, with 8 bases in between. CDR3 length: 14 amino acids. As DNA, the CDR3 is TGCGCCAGCAGCACACAGAGCTCTGGAAACACCATATATTTT. As protein: CASSTQSSGNTIYF.

The V call is TRBV7-9, the J call TRBJ2-7; D remains unclear. The CDR3 is 15 amino acids. CDR1 SEHNR and CDR2 FQNEAQ come from the germline V gene (reference sequence). The V and J ends lost 1 base and 0 bases respectively, with 10 bases between them. CDR3 region: CASSLDWASSYEQYF. CDR3 sequence (DNA): TGTGCCAGCAGCTTAGACTGGGCGTCCTCCTACGAGCAGTACTTC.

The V call is TRBV4-1, the J call TRBJ2-5, with 11 bases aligning to TRBD2. V lost 0 bases and J lost 5; bases outside the gene matches: 8. This CDR3 spans 17 amino acids. CDR1 and CDR2 from the germline V gene are MGHRA and YSYEKL. CDR3 coding DNA: TGCGCCAGCAGCCAAGATGGTAGCGGGGGGGCCTTGGAGACCCAGTACTTC. Amino acid sequence: CASSQDGSGGALETQYF.

The rearrangement links TRBV29-1 to TRBJ1-3; 7 bases agree with TRBD1. Germline trimming cut 6 bases from V and 3 bases from J; bases unmatched to any gene: 5. The germline gives CDR1 SQVTM, CDR2 ANQGSEA. The CDR3 totals 13 residues. The CDR3 DNA reads TGCAGCGTCGTGACAGGGTTTGGAAACACCATATATTTT. Translated: CSVVTGFGNTIYF.

V is TRBV15 and J is TRBJ1-2; tentatively, D is TRBD1 (5 bases). Germline-derived CDR1 and CDR2 are LNHNV and YYDKDF (reference sequence). The V and J ends lost 4 bases and 0 bases respectively, with 6 bases between them. The CDR3 has 13 residues. CDR3 amino acids: CATSIRANYGYTF. The CDR3, as DNA: TGTGCCACCAGCATCAGGGCTAACTATGGCTACACCTTC.

The genes are TRBV10-3 and TRBJ1-2; 11 bases are shared with TRBD1. CDR3 size: 15 residues. CDR1 and CDR2 (germline): ENHRY, SYGVKD. V shed 10 bases, J shed 8 bases, and the junction held 15 bases outside the gene matches. CDR3 amino acids: CATQRPGQGVGGYTF. The CDR3 DNA reads as TGTGCCACCCAGAGGCCGGGACAGGGGGTCGGAGGCTACACCTTC.

CDR3 in amino acids: CAWPGQGANGYTF. The CDR3 region has the DNA TGTGCCTGGCCGGGACAGGGGGCCAATGGCTACACCTTC. This chain connects TRBV30 to TRBJ1-2, with TRBD1 matching 12 bases. This CDR3 region has 13 residues. Germline values: CDR1 GTSNPN, CDR2 SVGIG (reference sequence). With V trimmed by 5 bases and J by 6 bases, 4 bases remained unmatched.

This chain connects TRBV29-1 to TRBJ2-7, with 13 bases matching TRBD2. The CDR3 contains 15 residues. Germline values: CDR1 SQVTM, CDR2 ANQGSEA. Unmatched junction bases numbered 5, after V lost 5 bases and J lost 1 base. CDR3 sequence reads: CSVPGTSGASYEQYF. Written as DNA, the CDR3 is TGCAGCGTTCCCGGGACTAGCGGGGCGTCCTACGAGCAGTACTTC.